Below, one TCR beta chain is given with its context. Its antigen is still unknown. No clone much larger than this one lies a single base away; base qualities are absent. The sample belongs to a study of T cells in Graves' hyperthyroidism and ophthalmopathy (dated by TCRdb to the late 2010s). With regard to the full study: Peripheral blood was sampled at the time of initial diagnosis, prior to any treatment. Following sampling, methimazole starting at 30 mg daily was given to hyperthyroidism patients, and high-dose intravenous methylprednisolone was given to ophthalmopathy patients. An independent validation cohort of 18 to 20 hyperthyroidism patients and about 15 patients who later progressed to ophthalmopathy tested prospective prediction of ophthalmopathy. A discovery cohort of roughly 96 patients, fewer than 50 with Graves' ophthalmopathy and roughly 59 with stable Graves' hyperthyroidism, was used to find distinguishing TCR V-J signatures. The 95 to 100 discovery patients were randomly split 7:3 into training and test sets. According to the paper, TCR Vbeta CDR3 sequencing was carried out on approximately 140 peripheral blood samples, which came from more than 40 ophthalmopathy, some 73 hyperthyroidism and approximately 17 progressor patients. Thyroid tissue and blood T-cell repertoires from six Graves' hyperthyroidism patients were also compared in the study. The paper's findings and limits, for the study overall: In cross-validation, a model built on a 13 V-J signature told ophthalmopathy apart from stable hyperthyroidism with under 90% sensitivity and roughly 81% specificity, and in testing the same model reached 80%/75%. During validation, the model predicted progression to ophthalmopathy a median of approximately six months ahead of onset, with roughly 65% sensitivity and 72% to 80% specificity. No statistical method was used to fix the sample size in advance, and group allocation was not hidden from the investigators. Most expanded thyroid clonotypes (frequency above 0.001) were also detected in blood, a finding suggesting that blood repertoires may reflect thyroid immune responses.

Hyperthyroidism patients were aged 18 to 65 years and newly diagnosed, with disease duration of less than 2 months. Any patient with an uncontrolled infection, another autoimmune disease, pregnancy or lactation was excluded. Diagnoses were established on the basis of clinical symptoms, serum thyroxine and TRAb, thyroid ultrasound, and orbital computed tomography. Blood from progressor patients was drawn when they were first diagnosed with hyperthyroidism, before any ophthalmopathy symptoms appeared. PBMCs were isolated from 8 to 10 ml of fresh peripheral blood by Ficoll-Paque density gradient centrifugation. Patients classed as progressors first received a Graves' hyperthyroidism diagnosis and then went on to develop ophthalmopathy during follow-up. Total RNA was extracted with Trizol reagent, and quality was checked on an Agilent 2100 Bioanalyzer. Trimming removed 0 bases from V and 6 bases from J, leaving 7 bases between the germline ends. The CDR3, cysteine through phenylalanine, is 13 amino acids long. The DNA shown is the 39-base CDR3, in frame from base 1. From the germline V gene, CDR1 is SGDLS and CDR2 is YYNGEE.

TCR beta CDR3 regions were amplified from RNA transcripts. The first round of RT-PCR for the TCR CDR3 was performed with the HTBI primer set and the Qiagen OneStep RT-PCR kit. Libraries were constructed in a second round of multiplex PCR, after which size selection and purification were performed. The libraries were sequenced on an Illumina HiSeq2000 using paired-end 100 bp reads. The paper's processing steps were these. SOAPnuke was used to process the raw data, removing reads that contained adapters or uncalled bases, had a mean Phred below 15, or lacked an exact match to the constant primer or identifier. COPE v1.2.5 was used to merge high-quality paired reads, and clonotypes were defined as unique nucleotide sequences. MiTCR v1.1 was used to align clonotypes to the IMGT TRBV, TRBD and TRBJ reference segments. The analysis was restricted to V-J combinations with a frequency above 0.0001, which together covered 99% to 99.2% of the repertoires. A TCS score was defined as the ratio of F50 (clonal expansion) to E x V (chaos), with BLOSUM62-based TCRdist applied between CDR3 peptides within each V-J. Welch's t-statistics and random forest reduced fewer than 600 V-J features to 13, which were used in a naive Bayes classifier (R e1071). In TCRdb, the public reads were trimmed at Q25 with fastp and aligned with MiXCR, with productive beta chains retained. Duplicate CDR3 protein sequences are folded into a single record with the most common DNA and genes. TCRdb, rather than the study authors, made the V and J calls. This sample has under 750,000 distinct CDR3 sequences in its table, and about 19% of those were observed once. The ten largest clones take up around 15% of the sample.

This chain is built from TRBV9 and TRBJ1-5, with the D segment identity uncertain. The specimen was blood. The clonotype was recovered from a woman aged 50 to 60 with Graves' hyperthyroidism that later progressed to Graves' ophthalmopathy. The CDR3 is CASSVGQSQPQHF. The base sequence is TGTGCCAGCAGCGTAGGGCAGAGTCAGCCCCAGCATTTT.